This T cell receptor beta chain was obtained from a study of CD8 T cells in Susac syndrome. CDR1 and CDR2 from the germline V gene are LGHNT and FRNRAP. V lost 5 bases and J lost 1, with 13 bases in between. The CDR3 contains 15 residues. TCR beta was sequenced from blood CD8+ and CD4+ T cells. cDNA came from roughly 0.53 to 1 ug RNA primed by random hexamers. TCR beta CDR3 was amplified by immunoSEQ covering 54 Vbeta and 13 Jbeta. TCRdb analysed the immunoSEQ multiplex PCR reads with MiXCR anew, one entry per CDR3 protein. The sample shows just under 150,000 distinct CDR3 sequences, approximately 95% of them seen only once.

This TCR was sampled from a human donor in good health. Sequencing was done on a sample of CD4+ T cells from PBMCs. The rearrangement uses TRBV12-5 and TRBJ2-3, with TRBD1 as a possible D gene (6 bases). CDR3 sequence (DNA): TGTGCTAGTGGTCTGGCCGGGACACGCACAGATACGCAGTATTTT. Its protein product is CASGLAGTRTDTQYF.